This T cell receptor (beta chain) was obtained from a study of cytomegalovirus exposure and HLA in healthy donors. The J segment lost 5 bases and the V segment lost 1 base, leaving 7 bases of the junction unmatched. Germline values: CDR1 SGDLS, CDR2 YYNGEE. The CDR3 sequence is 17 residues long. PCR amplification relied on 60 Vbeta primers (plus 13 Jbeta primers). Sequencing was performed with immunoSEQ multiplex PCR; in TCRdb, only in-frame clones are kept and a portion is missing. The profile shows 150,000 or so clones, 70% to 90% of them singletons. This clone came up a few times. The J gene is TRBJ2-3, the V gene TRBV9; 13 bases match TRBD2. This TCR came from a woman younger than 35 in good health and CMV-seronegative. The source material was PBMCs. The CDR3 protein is CASSVSSGTSGIDTQYF. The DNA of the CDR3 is TGTGCCAGCAGCGTATCCTCCGGGACTAGCGGGATAGATACGCAGTATTTT.